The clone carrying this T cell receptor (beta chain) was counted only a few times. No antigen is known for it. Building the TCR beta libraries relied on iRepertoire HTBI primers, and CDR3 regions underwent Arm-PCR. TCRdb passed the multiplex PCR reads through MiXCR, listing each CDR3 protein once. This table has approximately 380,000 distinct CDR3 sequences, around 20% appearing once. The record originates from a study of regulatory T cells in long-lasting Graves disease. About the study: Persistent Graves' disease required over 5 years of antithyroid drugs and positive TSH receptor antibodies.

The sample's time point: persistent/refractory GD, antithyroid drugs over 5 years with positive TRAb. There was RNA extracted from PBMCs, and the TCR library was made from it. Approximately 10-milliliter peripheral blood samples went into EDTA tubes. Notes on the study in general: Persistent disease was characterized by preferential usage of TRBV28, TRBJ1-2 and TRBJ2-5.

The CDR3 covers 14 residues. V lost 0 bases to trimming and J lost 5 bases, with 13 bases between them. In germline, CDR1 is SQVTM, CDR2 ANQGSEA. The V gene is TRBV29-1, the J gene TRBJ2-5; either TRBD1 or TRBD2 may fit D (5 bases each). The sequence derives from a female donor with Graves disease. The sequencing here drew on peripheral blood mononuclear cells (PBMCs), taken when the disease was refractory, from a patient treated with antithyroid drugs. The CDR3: CSVEDGLREETQYF. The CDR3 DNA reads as TGCAGCGTTGAAGATGGTCTCAGGGAGGAGACCCAGTACTTC.